One TCR beta chain is described in this entry. The sample comes from a study of blood T cell repertoires in COVID-19. Trimming removed 3 bases from V and 9 bases from J, with 21 bases in between. This CDR3 spans 16 amino acids. Looked up from germline, CDR1 is LNHDA and CDR2 is SQIVND (reference sequence). Per the original methods: Using reference gene primer amplification, nucleated cell counts were estimated. The method was immunoSEQ multiplex PCR; TCRdb's version includes in-frame clones alone and lacks a portion of them. That table is the source of V, J and clone size, and D and trimming were worked out from the DNA. Altogether a few hundred thousand clones are present, about 80% being singletons, with the ten largest covering 3% to 3.5%.

Sequencing was performed on peripheral blood. The V call is TRBV19, the J call TRBJ2-1; weak D call: TRBD2 (7 bases). The source of this sequence is a woman older than 75 with acute or convalescent COVID-19. The CDR3 sequence: CASSIGGGWYGSEQFF. DNA for the CDR3: TGTGCCAGTAGTATTGGGGGGGGCTGGTATGGGAGTGAGCAGTTCTTC.